What follows are 32 T cell receptor beta chains derived from one specimen sequenced in a study of OX40 agonist ivuxolimab in advanced cancers. Produced via immunoSEQ multiplex PCR; TCRdb's table is partial and in-frame only. The sample holds roughly 41,000 clones, around 87% seen once. The starting material was CD4+ or CD8+ T cells sorted from blood, obtained in a trial of the OX40 agonist ivuxolimab. These receptors all stem from an adult with an advanced solid tumor such as melanoma, head and neck, liver or kidney cancer.

The V and J genes are TRBV27 and TRBJ1-1; tentatively, D is TRBD1 (6 bases). The CDR3 consists of 15 residues. V lost 4 bases and J lost 3, with 15 bases in between. Germline CDR1 MNHEY, CDR2 SMNVEV (reference sequence). The CDR3 is CASSWGGLGDTEAFF. CDR3 DNA: TGTGCCAGCAGTTGGGGGGGCCTAGGGGACACTGAAGCTTTCTTT.

V is TRBV28 and J is TRBJ2-1, with D maybe TRBD1 (6 bases). This CDR3 spans 16 amino acids. V lost 8 bases and J lost 9, with 26 bases in between. The germline CDR1 and CDR2 sequences are MDHEN and SYDVKM. CDR3: CASEVPQGRGKVEQFF. The CDR3 DNA is TGTGCCAGCGAGGTCCCCCAGGGGCGAGGAAAGGTTGAGCAGTTCTTC.

The chain links TRBV19 to TRBJ1-2; 8 bases line up with TRBD1. This CDR3 is built from 14 residues. Unmatched junction bases numbered 6, after V lost 5 bases and J lost 4 bases. Germline V gives CDR1 LNHDA, CDR2 SQIVND (reference sequence). The CDR3 is CASSDRGNGYGYTF. For the CDR3, the DNA is TGTGCCAGTAGTGACAGGGGAAATGGCTATGGCTACACCTTC.

In this sample, this clone turned up once. This CDR3 reads CASSRSGQTNYGYTF. The CDR3 DNA follows: TGCGCCAGCAGCCGTTCGGGACAGACTAACTATGGCTACACCTTC. This chain joins TRBV5-1 and TRBJ1-2; 7 nucleotides match TRBD1. V gave up 4 bases and J gave up 0 bases; unmatched junction bases: 6. The CDR3 totals 15 residues. Germline assignment: CDR1 SGHRS and CDR2 YFSETQ.

This clone appeared once. The rearrangement links TRBV12-5 to TRBJ1-6; 7 bases map to TRBD1. CDR1 is LGHNT, CDR2 FRNRAP, per germline. With 1 base clipped from V and 6 bases from J, the junction kept 0 bases outside the gene matches. The CDR3 runs to 14 residues. In DNA form, the CDR3 reads TGTGCTAGTGGTTTGGAGGGGGCTAATTCACCCCTCCACTTT. Protein product: CASGLEGANSPLHF. The variable domain in full, with the rest retrieved from reference TRBV12-5 and TRBJ1-6, is DARVTQTPRHKVTEMGQEVTMRCQPILGHNTVFWYRQTMMQGLELLAYFRNRAPLDDSGMPKDRFSAEMPDATLATLKIQPSEPRDSAVYFCASGLEGANSPLHFGNGTRLTVT.

This clone was found a few times. This chain links TRBV19 with TRBJ1-1; 7 bases line up with TRBD1. Trimming at V came to 5 bases and at J to 7 bases, leaving 4 bases not matched to a gene. The germline CDR1 and CDR2 sequences are LNHDA and SQIVND (reference sequence). This CDR3 has 12 amino acids. CDR3 sequence reads: CASSLHRGEAFF. The CDR3 DNA follows: TGTGCCAGTAGTCTCCACAGGGGTGAAGCTTTCTTT.

This rearrangement joins TRBV5-5 to TRBJ2-1, with D maybe TRBD1 (6 bases). Trimming stripped 4 bases from V and 0 bases from J, with 11 bases between. Germline lookup yields CDR1 SGHKS and CDR2 YYEKEE (reference sequence). This CDR3 is 15 amino acids long. CDR3: CASSGGQSSYNEQFF. The DNA for the CDR3 is TGTGCCAGCAGCGGAGGACAGAGCTCCTACAATGAGCAGTTCTTC.

The chain is built from TRBV7-9 and TRBJ2-1; 10 bases match TRBD2. Germline loops: CDR1 SEHNR, CDR2 FQNEAQ (reference sequence). J gave up 6 bases and V 4 bases, and 15 bases lay outside the gene matches. The length of the CDR3 is 18 residues. The CDR3 reads CASSSYLLGLAPVNEQFF. CDR3 DNA: TGTGCCAGCAGCTCCTACCTACTGGGACTAGCGCCGGTCAATGAGCAGTTCTTC.

This chain connects TRBV7-6 to TRBJ2-7; tentatively, D is TRBD1 or TRBD2 (5 bases each). This CDR3 region has 16 residues. Germline CDR1 reads SGHVS; CDR2 reads FNYEAQ. V shed 2 bases and J shed 1 base, with 15 bases lying between them. CDR3 coding DNA: TGTGCCAGCAGCTTATTACGTAGGGACGGTTCCTACGAGCAGTACTTC. Protein sequence: CASSLLRRDGSYEQYF. Supplemented by reference TRBV7-6 and TRBJ2-7, the full variable domain reads GAGVSQSPRYKVTKRGQDVALRCDPISGHVSLYWYRQALGQGPEFLTYFNYEAQQDKSGLPNDRFSAERPEGSISTLTIQRTEQRDSAMYRCASSLLRRDGSYEQYFGPGTRLTVT.

The V call is TRBV2, the J call TRBJ2-2; D ambiguous. Deletions cut 4 bases from V and 0 bases from J, with 9 bases between. This CDR3 is 15 amino acids long. Germline loops: CDR1 SNHLY, CDR2 FYNNEI. For the CDR3, the DNA is TGTGCCAGCAGTGGTGGAACCGCGAACACCGGGGAGCTGTTTTTT. Encoded protein: CASSGGTANTGELFF. Filled out from reference TRBV2 and TRBJ2-2, the complete variable domain reads EPEVTQTPSHQVTQMGQEVILRCVPISNHLYFYWYRQILGQKVEFLVSFYNNEISEKSEIFDDQFSVERPDGSNFTLKIRSTKLEDSAMYFCASSGGTANTGELFFGEGSRLTVL.

A single count supports this clone. The chain uses TRBV28 and TRBJ2-6; 8 nucleotides align to TRBD1. V was clipped by 5 bases and J by 2 bases; unmatched bases: 14. Germline assignment: CDR1 MDHEN and CDR2 SYDVKM. The CDR3 loop spans 19 amino acids. The DNA of the CDR3 is TGTGCCAGCAGTACCCCATGGAACAGGGGGTCTGCTGGGGCCAACGTCCTGACTTTC. Translation gives CASSTPWNRGSAGANVLTF.

V and J are TRBV2 and TRBJ1-3; tentatively, D is TRBD1 (5 bases). Trimming removed 6 bases at V and 0 bases at J, with 9 bases between. This CDR3 spans 14 amino acids. Germline V lookup: CDR1 SNHLY, CDR2 FYNNEI. CDR3 region: CASRWDASGNTIYF. CDR3 in DNA: TGTGCCAGCAGGTGGGACGCCTCTGGAAACACCATATATTTT.

The chain joins TRBV7-9 to TRBJ1-1; D call uncertain. CDR3 size: 13 residues. Trimming took off 3 bases at V and 1 base at J, with 6 bases between the two ends. Germline CDR1 is SEHNR and CDR2 is FQNEAQ (reference sequence). This chain's CDR3 is CASSFEENTEAFF. The DNA for the CDR3 is TGTGCCAGCAGCTTCGAAGAGAACACTGAAGCTTTCTTT.

The chain uses TRBV7-2 and TRBJ1-1, with D unresolved. Trimming took off 2 bases at V and 5 bases at J, with 6 bases between the two ends. Germline CDR1 reads SGHTA; CDR2 reads FQGNSA. There are 12 residues in the CDR3. The CDR3 sequence is CASSLWRTEAFF. CDR3 bases: TGTGCCAGCAGCTTATGGAGGACTGAAGCTTTCTTT.

The rearrangement joins TRBV6-6 to TRBJ2-7; D not resolved. The ends were cut back, 5 bases at V and 5 bases at J, with 7 bases in the middle. Germline CDR1 reads MNHNY; CDR2 reads SVGAGI (reference sequence). CDR3 length equals 11 residues. The CDR3 reads CASSPRHEQYF. CDR3 sequence (DNA): TGTGCCAGCAGTCCTCGCCACGAGCAGTACTTC.

The rearrangement uses TRBV25-1 and TRBJ1-2; TRBD1 matches at 7 bases. Per germline, CDR1 MGHDK and CDR2 SYGVNS. Trimming at V came to 5 bases and at J to 6 bases, leaving 6 bases not matched to a gene. The CDR3 runs 13 residues. The CDR3 coding sequence is TGTGCCAGCAGTCCTCCCGGACAGGATGGCTACACCTTC. Amino acids: CASSPPGQDGYTF.

This chain joins TRBV7-2 and TRBJ2-7, with D perhaps matching TRBD1 or TRBD2 (5 bases each). The CDR3 contains 14 residues. Germline V gives CDR1 SGHTA, CDR2 FQGNSA. With 7 bases removed from V and 3 bases from J, the gap between germline ends came to 16 bases. This CDR3 is CASNRDQRGYEQYF. In DNA form, the CDR3 reads TGTGCCAGCAACCGGGACCAAAGGGGCTACGAGCAGTACTTC.

The chain employs TRBV29-1 and TRBJ1-2, with 9 bases lining up with TRBD1. V lost 3 bases, J lost 6 bases, and 8 bases stayed unmatched. Germline V gene sequence: CDR1 SQVTM, CDR2 ANQGSEA. The CDR3 contains 14 residues. This CDR3 reads CSVEGDRAHDGYTF. The CDR3 nucleotides read TGCAGCGTTGAGGGGGACAGGGCGCACGATGGCTACACCTTC.

The V call is TRBV6-4, the J call TRBJ1-2; the D gene is possibly TRBD1 (5 bases). This CDR3 contains 13 residues. V shed 2 bases and J shed 7 bases, with 11 bases lying between them. CDR1 is MRHNA, CDR2 SNTAGT, per germline. The CDR3: CASSDGTALGYTF. CDR3 coding DNA: TGTGCCAGCAGTGACGGGACGGCGCTTGGCTACACCTTC.

The chain employs TRBV5-1 and TRBJ2-5; 8 bases are shared with TRBD1. The CDR3 length is 13 residues. J lost 4 bases, V lost 3 bases, and 2 bases had no gene match. Germline V gives CDR1 SGHRS, CDR2 YFSETQ. CDR3 nucleotides: TGCGCCAGCAGCTACAGGGGGGTAGAGACCCAGTACTTC. Translation: CASSYRGVETQYF.

V gene TRBV29-1 combines with J gene TRBJ1-5, with 8 positions matching TRBD1. The CDR3 has 16 residues. In germline, CDR1 is SQVTM, CDR2 ANQGSEA. Germline trimming cut 4 bases from V and 3 bases from J; bases unmatched to any gene: 11. CDR3 nucleotide sequence: TGCAGCGTTGCAAGCCTTCAGGGGGCCCTCAATCAGCCCCAGCATTTT. The encoded protein is CSVASLQGALNQPQHF.

As DNA, the CDR3 is TGTGCCAGCAGCTTAGTGGGGACGGCTATACCGAACTATGGCTACACCTTC. Its translation: CASSLVGTAIPNYGYTF. The chain uses TRBV11-1 and TRBJ1-2; D might be TRBD1 (5 bases). The V end lost 1 base, the J end lost 2 bases, and 17 bases lay between the germline ends. Germline V lookup: CDR1 SGHAT, CDR2 FQDESV (reference sequence). This CDR3 comprises 17 residues. The full variable domain, with the rest looked up from reference TRBV11-1 and TRBJ1-2, is EAEVAQSPRYKITEKSQAVAFWCDPISGHATLYWYRQILGQGPELLVQFQDESVVDDSQLPKDRFSAERLKGVDSTLKIQPAELGDSAMYLCASSLVGTAIPNYGYTFGSGTRLTVV.

The chain recombines TRBV11-2 with TRBJ1-2; tentatively, D is TRBD1 (6 bases). The length of the CDR3 is 13 residues. Germline assignment: CDR1 SGHAT and CDR2 FQNNGV. The ends were cut back, 3 bases at V and 8 bases at J, with 13 bases in the middle. In DNA, the CDR3 is TGTGCCAGCAGCTTGGCCGGGACAAGGGGCTACACCTTC. It translates to CASSLAGTRGYTF.

This clone was found once. The genes are TRBV11-3 and TRBJ2-7; 9 bases map to TRBD1. Germline assignment: CDR1 SGHNT and CDR2 YENEEA. The junction had 23 bases not matched to a gene; V was cut back by 5 bases and J by 3 bases. This CDR3 comprises 20 residues. CDR3 region: CASSGYRPGQGPGVGYEQYF. In DNA, the CDR3 is TGTGCCAGCAGCGGATATCGGCCGGGACAGGGCCCCGGTGTGGGCTACGAGCAGTACTTC.

The sample holds one count of this clone. This chain links TRBV7-2 with TRBJ2-5; D is uncertain. The germline gives CDR1 SGHTA, CDR2 FQGNSA. The ends were cut back, 2 bases at V and 2 bases at J, with 12 bases in the middle. The CDR3 has 15 residues. CDR3 in DNA: TGTGCCAGCAGCTTATACCCTGGGTTACAAGAGACCCAGTACTTC. It specifies CASSLYPGLQETQYF.

This chain links TRBV9 with TRBJ2-1; 7 bases are a match to TRBD2. The CDR3 is made up of 13 amino acids. CDR1 is SGDLS, CDR2 YYNGEE, per germline. With 3 bases clipped from V and 12 bases from J, the junction kept 9 bases outside the gene matches. CDR3 in amino acids: CASSGHRDYGQFF. The CDR3 coding sequence is TGTGCCAGCAGCGGCCACCGGGACTATGGGCAGTTCTTC. The variable domain in full, completed from reference TRBV9 and TRBJ2-1, reads DSGVTQTPKHLITATGQRVTLRCSPRSGDLSVYWYQQSLDQGLQFLIQYYNGEERAKGNILERFSAQQFPDLHSELNLSSLELGDSALYFCASSGHRDYGQFFGPGTRLTVL.

The chain carries TRBV14 and TRBJ2-2; D is possibly TRBD1 (6 bases). The CDR3 totals 14 residues. CDR1 is SGHDN and CDR2 is FVKESK in the germline V gene. V dropped 0 bases and J dropped 8 bases, with 10 bases sitting between them. The CDR3 is CASSQDRGFGELFF. In DNA form, the CDR3 reads TGTGCCAGCAGCCAAGACAGGGGATTTGGGGAGCTGTTTTTT.

The CDR3 region has the DNA TGTGCCAGCAGCTTAGGACAGGGGCTCCACAATGAGCAGTTCTTC. It encodes CASSLGQGLHNEQFF. This sequence joins TRBV7-8 and TRBJ2-1, with 8 bases that match TRBD1. V dropped 1 base and J dropped 5; count of bases not matched to a gene: 4. Germline V gene data show CDR1 as SGHVS and CDR2 as FQNEAQ. The CDR3 covers 15 residues.

The chain links TRBV27 to TRBJ1-5, with a possible D match to TRBD1 (6 bases). This CDR3 region has 14 residues. V lost 5 bases and J lost 6, with 14 bases in between. Germline V CDR1 and CDR2: MNHEY, SMNVEV (reference sequence). The CDR3 loop reads CASSRETGSQPQHF. Written as DNA, the CDR3 is TGTGCCAGCAGTAGAGAAACAGGGTCTCAGCCCCAGCATTTT.

In this sample, this clone turned up once. The chain recombines TRBV12-5 with TRBJ2-3, with a possible D match to TRBD2 (5 bases). CDR3 length equals 15 residues. The germline V gene has CDR1 LGHNT and CDR2 FRNRAP. Trimming shortened V by 4 bases and J by 2 bases, and 13 bases separated the two germline ends. CDR3 sequence: CASGSPTNFTDTQYF. The CDR3 DNA follows: TGTGCTAGTGGTTCCCCGACTAACTTCACAGATACGCAGTATTTT.

This clone turned up a few times. The chain joins TRBV7-9 to TRBJ2-7; the D gene could be TRBD1 or TRBD2 (6 bases each). Deletions cut 4 bases from V and 5 bases from J, with 15 bases between. Germline lookup yields CDR1 SEHNR and CDR2 FQNEAQ (reference sequence). CDR3 length equals 14 residues. DNA for the CDR3: TGTGCCAGCAGCTCGGGGGCCCTGGGCCACGAGCAGTACTTC. Its protein product is CASSSGALGHEQYF. Full variable domain (rest looked up from reference TRBV7-9 and TRBJ2-7): DTGVSQNPRHKITKRGQNVTFRCDPISEHNRLYWYRQTLGQGPEFLTYFQNEAQLEKSRLLSDRFSAERPKGSFSTLEIQRTEQGDSAMYLCASSSGALGHEQYFGPGTRLTVT.

The chain combines TRBV9 with TRBJ1-3; unclear D gene. Germline CDR1 reads SGDLS; CDR2 reads YYNGEE. The length of the CDR3 is 15 residues. The V end lost 0 bases, the J end lost 2 bases, and 9 bases lay between the germline ends. The CDR3, as DNA: TGTGCCAGCAGCGTAGGACCCTCAGCTGGAAACACCATATATTTT. This gives the protein CASSVGPSAGNTIYF. The full variable domain, rest sourced from reference TRBV9 and TRBJ1-3, is DSGVTQTPKHLITATGQRVTLRCSPRSGDLSVYWYQQSLDQGLQFLIQYYNGEERAKGNILERFSAQQFPDLHSELNLSSLELGDSALYFCASSVGPSAGNTIYFGEGSWLTVV.